A single sample is the source of the 25 T cell receptor beta chains below, sequenced in a study of T cell responses to AZD1222 COVID-19 vaccine. Produced via immunoSEQ multiplex PCR; TCRdb's table is partial and in-frame only. The repertoire holds 90,000 to 150,000 clones, with about 90% as singletons. The sample consisted of peripheral blood, taken on day 0 of AZD1222 vaccination. The receptors come from an adult in good health.

The chain's CDR3 is CASSDRAAYNEQFF. In DNA form, the CDR3 reads TGTGCCAGCAGCGACAGGGCCGCCTACAATGAGCAGTTCTTC. The chain employs TRBV27 and TRBJ2-1, with 7 nucleotides matching TRBD1. The ends lost 6 bases at V and 2 bases at J; junction bases unmatched: 4. The germline V gene encodes CDR1 MNHEY and CDR2 SMNVEV (reference sequence). The CDR3 spans 14 residues.

For the CDR3, the DNA is TGTGCCATCAGGGGACAGGGGAGTGAAAAACTGTTTTTT. Protein product: CAIRGQGSEKLFF. V gene TRBV10-3 combines with J gene TRBJ1-4; 10 bases fit TRBD1. The CDR3 contains 13 residues. Germline V CDR1 and CDR2: ENHRY, SYGVKD. J gave up 7 bases and V 6 bases, and 2 bases lay outside the gene matches.

J is TRBJ2-2 and V is TRBV3-1 (or the pseudogene TRBV3-2); the match to TRBD1 covers 11 bases. Trimming removed 4 bases from V and 4 bases from J; junction bases left unmatched: 5. Germline V gene sequence: CDR1 LGHDT, CDR2 YNNKEL (reference sequence). The CDR3 sequence is 16 residues long. The CDR3 is CASSPTGQGVTGELFF. The CDR3 nucleotides read TGTGCCAGCAGCCCTACGGGACAGGGGGTCACCGGGGAGCTGTTTTTT.

CDR3 residues: CASAKAAEAFF. In DNA, the CDR3 is TGTGCCAGCGCCAAGGCAGCTGAAGCTTTCTTT. The rearrangement joins TRBV2 to TRBJ1-1, with D hard to call. The CDR3 loop spans 11 amino acids. Per the germline V gene, CDR1 is SNHLY and CDR2 is FYNNEI. V lost 8 bases, J lost 6 bases, and 10 bases lay in between.

J is TRBJ2-7 and V is TRBV29-1, with 11 nucleotides matching TRBD2. V was pared by 4 bases and J by 3 bases, with 5 bases of the junction left unmatched. The CDR3 has 14 amino acids. Germline CDR1 is SQVTM and CDR2 is ANQGSEA. As DNA, the CDR3 is TGCAGCGTTGTTCAGGGGACTAGCGGCTACGAGCAGTACTTC. Its translation is CSVVQGTSGYEQYF.

The rearrangement uses TRBV27 and TRBJ2-1; 7 bases are a match to TRBD2. The CDR3 length is 19 residues. From germline, CDR1 is MNHEY and CDR2 SMNVEV (reference sequence). After removal of 1 base from V and 0 bases from J, the junction contained 12 bases not matched to a gene. The CDR3 DNA follows: TGTGCCAGCAGTTTATTTATGAGAAGCGGGACCCGCTCCTACAATGAGCAGTTCTTC. Amino acids: CASSLFMRSGTRSYNEQFF.

The chain combines TRBV3-1 (or the pseudogene TRBV3-2) with TRBJ1-2; possibly TRBD1 for D (6 bases). V was cut by 6 bases and J by 5 bases, with 22 bases left in between. The CDR3 spans 16 residues. CDR1 and CDR2 (germline): LGHDT, YNNKEL (reference sequence). CDR3 nucleotides: TGTGCCAGCAGTCGCCATACAGGGAACACCAAGTATGGCTACACCTTC. Amino acid sequence: CASSRHTGNTKYGYTF.

The J gene is TRBJ1-5, the V gene TRBV28, with D tentatively TRBD1 (5 bases). CDR1 MDHEN and CDR2 SYDVKM come from the germline V gene. The V gene lost 6 bases and the J gene lost 9 bases, with 12 bases spanning the gap. The CDR3 is 12 residues long. CDR3 residues: CASSRGTLPQHF. The CDR3 DNA reads TGTGCCAGCAGCCGAGGGACTCTGCCCCAGCATTTT.

This clone came up once. The V gene is TRBV5-1, the J gene TRBJ1-6; D possibly corresponds to TRBD1 (6 bases). Germline V lookup: CDR1 SGHRS, CDR2 YFSETQ. V dropped 0 bases and J dropped 8 bases, with 12 bases sitting between them. This CDR3 contains 15 residues. CDR3 in amino acids: CASSLGDTPDSPLHF. Here the CDR3 DNA reads TGCGCCAGCAGCTTGGGGGACACCCCGGATTCACCCCTCCACTTT.

This clone ranks as large. V is TRBV11-2 and J is TRBJ2-7, with 11 bases matching TRBD2. Germline V gives CDR1 SGHAT, CDR2 FQNNGV. V shed 1 base, J shed 9 bases, and the junction held 8 bases outside the gene matches. This CDR3 is built from 15 residues. The CDR3 reads CASSLGVAGGQGQYF. The CDR3 DNA sequence: TGTGCCAGCAGCTTAGGGGTAGCGGGAGGGCAAGGGCAGTACTTC.

CDR3 loop: CASSLAGTVEKLFF. CDR3 in DNA: TGCGCCAGCAGCTTAGCCGGGACAGTAGAAAAACTGTTTTTT. J is TRBJ1-4 and V is TRBV5-1; 7 bases match TRBD1. The CDR3 spans 14 residues. With 2 bases clipped from V and 8 bases from J, the junction kept 6 bases outside the gene matches. Germline-derived CDR1 and CDR2 are SGHRS and YFSETQ.

The chain couples TRBV15 to TRBJ1-2; no clear D gene. The V gene lost 0 bases and the J gene lost 7 bases, with 18 bases spanning the gap. The CDR3 is made up of 16 amino acids. The germline V gene has CDR1 LNHNV and CDR2 YYDKDF (reference sequence). This chain's CDR3 is CATSRDYTAPEGGYTF. The CDR3 DNA follows: TGTGCCACCAGCAGAGATTACACGGCTCCGGAGGGTGGCTACACCTTC. The full variable domain, in which reference TRBV15 and TRBJ1-2 provide the parts outside the CDR3, is DAMVIQNPRYQVTQFGKPVTLSCSQTLNHNVMYWYQQKSSQAPKLLFHYYDKDFNNEADTPDNFQSRRPNTSFCFLDIRSPGLGDTAMYLCATSRDYTAPEGGYTFGSGTRLTVV.

The rearrangement uses TRBV28 and TRBJ2-1, with 8 nucleotides matching TRBD2. CDR1 MDHEN and CDR2 SYDVKM come from the germline V gene. The CDR3 has 16 residues. After removal of 7 bases from V and 3 bases from J, the junction contained 11 bases not matched to a gene. The CDR3 region is CASTPRGSGNYNEQFF. CDR3 nucleotide sequence: TGTGCCAGCACCCCCCGGGGTAGCGGGAACTACAATGAGCAGTTCTTC.

The V call is TRBV11-2, the J call TRBJ2-1; 9 nucleotides match TRBD1. Germline-derived CDR1 and CDR2 are SGHAT and FQNNGV. V lost 8 bases and J lost 7; bases outside the gene matches: 9. The CDR3 is 14 amino acids. The CDR3 DNA reads TGTGCCAGCCACGGGACAGGGTATAGAAATGAGCAGTTCTTC. It encodes CASHGTGYRNEQFF.

CDR3 in DNA: TGTGCCAGCAGTGACGGGACAGGGTATCAGCCCCAGCATTTT. Protein sequence: CASSDGTGYQPQHF. This chain uses TRBV2 with TRBJ1-5, with 9 bases matching TRBD1. This CDR3 has 14 amino acids. The germline V gene has CDR1 SNHLY and CDR2 FYNNEI. J gave up 5 bases and V 3 bases, and 2 bases lay outside the gene matches.

The table lists this clone with a count of one. The chain has TRBV7-9 and TRBJ2-7; 8 bases line up with TRBD2. The J segment lost 12 bases and the V segment lost 1 base, leaving 8 bases of the junction unmatched. The CDR3 sequence is 13 residues long. The V gene's germline CDR1 is SEHNR and CDR2 FQNEAQ (reference sequence). CDR3: CASSLGTSSWWYF. The CDR3 DNA follows: TGTGCCAGCAGCTTAGGGACTAGCTCATGGTGGTACTTC.

In regard to this clone: The junction does not match germline at one end; this may be a read error. The chain recombines TRBV7-9 with TRBJ2-3; 7 bases are shared with TRBD1. The CDR3 consists of 12 residues. Germline lookup yields CDR1 SEHNR and CDR2 FQNEAQ (reference sequence). The CDR3 reads CASSLSLTGLHF. The CDR3 coding sequence is TGTGCCAGCAGCTTATCCCTGACAGGGCTGCATTTT.

The V and J genes are TRBV10-1 and TRBJ2-1; 7 bases line up with TRBD1. With 2 bases clipped from V and 0 bases from J, the junction kept 4 bases outside the gene matches. Looked up from germline, CDR1 is WNHNN and CDR2 is SYGVQD (reference sequence). CDR3 length equals 16 residues. CDR3 protein: CASSEGTDSSYNEQFF. As DNA, the CDR3 is TGCGCCAGCAGTGAGGGGACAGATAGCTCCTACAATGAGCAGTTCTTC.

The chain recombines TRBV7-9 with TRBJ2-1, with a tentative D call TRBD1 (6 bases). The CDR3 is made up of 14 amino acids. Germline CDR1 SEHNR, CDR2 FQNEAQ (reference sequence). Trimming stripped 1 base from V and 4 bases from J, with 8 bases between. The CDR3 sequence: CASSLGQGYNEQFF. The CDR3, as DNA: TGTGCCAGCAGCTTAGGCCAGGGGTACAATGAGCAGTTCTTC.

J is TRBJ1-5 and V is TRBV30; possibly TRBD1 for D (5 bases). The germline CDR1 and CDR2 sequences are GTSNPN and SVGIG (reference sequence). This CDR3 has 13 residues. Between the trimmed V and J ends, which lost 3 bases and 6 bases, there was a span of 12 bases. The CDR3 nucleotides are TGTGCCTGGAGCGCAGGGTACGGTCAGCCCCAGCATTTT. Protein product: CAWSAGYGQPQHF. The complete variable domain, with remaining parts taken from reference TRBV30 and TRBJ1-5, reads SQTIHQWPATLVQPVGSPLSLECTVEGTSNPNLYWYRQAAGRGLQLLFYSVGIGQISSEVPQNLSASRPQDRQFILSSKKLLLSDSGFYLCAWSAGYGQPQHFGDGTRLSIL.

The gene calls are TRBV7-9 and TRBJ2-7; 12 bases match TRBD2. J gave up 3 bases and V 5 bases, and 8 bases lay outside the gene matches. The germline V gene has CDR1 SEHNR and CDR2 FQNEAQ (reference sequence). The CDR3 has 16 amino acids. DNA for the CDR3: TGTGCCAGCAGCCACCGGACTAGCGGGAACCTCTACGAGCAGTACTTC. Its protein product is CASSHRTSGNLYEQYF. Looking up the rest from reference TRBV7-9 and TRBJ2-7 gives the full variable domain: DTGVSQNPRHKITKRGQNVTFRCDPISEHNRLYWYRQTLGQGPEFLTYFQNEAQLEKSRLLSDRFSAERPKGSFSTLEIQRTEQGDSAMYLCASSHRTSGNLYEQYFGPGTRLTVT.

This clone showed up just once. The chain employs TRBV20-1 and TRBJ1-2, with D possibly matching TRBD1 (6 bases). The CDR3 sequence is 12 residues long. CDR1 DFQATT and CDR2 SNEGSKA come from the germline V gene (reference sequence). V was cut by 4 bases and J by 3 bases, with 9 bases left in between. The CDR3, as DNA: TGCAGTGCTAATGAGGGGGACTATGGCTACACCTTC. It encodes CSANEGDYGYTF.

The V and J genes are TRBV2 and TRBJ2-1; no reliable D call. Trimming took 1 base from V and 6 from J, leaving 16 bases between them. The CDR3 spans 16 residues. Germline CDR1 and CDR2: SNHLY and FYNNEI. The CDR3 region is CASSEGTDLWVNEQFF. The DNA for the CDR3 is TGTGCCAGCAGTGAAGGGACCGACCTGTGGGTCAATGAGCAGTTCTTC. The full variable domain, rest sourced from reference TRBV2 and TRBJ2-1, is EPEVTQTPSHQVTQMGQEVILRCVPISNHLYFYWYRQILGQKVEFLVSFYNNEISEKSEIFDDQFSVERPDGSNFTLKIRSTKLEDSAMYFCASSEGTDLWVNEQFFGPGTRLTVL.

A few counts support this clone. The chain combines TRBV20-1 with TRBJ2-7; 10 nucleotides line up with TRBD1. Losses at the gene ends were 5 bases for V and 6 bases for J; bases not matched to a gene: 1. This CDR3 has 11 residues. The germline gives CDR1 DFQATT, CDR2 SNEGSKA (reference sequence). CDR3 sequence: CSADRGREQYF. CDR3 DNA: TGCAGTGCTGACAGGGGGCGCGAGCAGTACTTC.

The chain recombines TRBV29-1 with TRBJ1-1; 7 nucleotides align to TRBD1. V trimming: 6 bases; J trimming: 4 bases; junction bases outside the gene matches: 14. The CDR3 has 15 amino acids. Germline CDR1 reads SQVTM; CDR2 reads ANQGSEA. The CDR3 reads CSVNNRGRGVTEAFF. The CDR3 nucleotides are TGCAGCGTCAATAACAGGGGACGGGGGGTCACTGAAGCTTTCTTT.